This entry is about one TCR beta chain. The source of the sample is a study of PD-1 and CTLA-4 blockade in melanoma. The CDR3 runs 12 residues. Germline CDR1 and CDR2: MNHEY and SVGAGI. Trimming removed 5 bases from V and 3 bases from J; junction bases left unmatched: 1. Measured with immunoSEQ multiplex PCR; TCRdb has only the in-frame clones, and not every one. The sample holds almost 30,000 clones; 85% to 90% are singletons and the top ten take around 8.5%. The chain carries TRBV6-5 and TRBJ2-7, with 7 bases matching TRBD1. This material consisted of CD8+ T cells from peripheral blood, taken before anti-PD-1 treatment. The TCR was taken from a human donor with melanoma. The CDR3 loop reads CASSRDSYEQYF. The CDR3 DNA sequence: TGTGCCAGCAGTAGGGACAGCTACGAGCAGTACTTC.